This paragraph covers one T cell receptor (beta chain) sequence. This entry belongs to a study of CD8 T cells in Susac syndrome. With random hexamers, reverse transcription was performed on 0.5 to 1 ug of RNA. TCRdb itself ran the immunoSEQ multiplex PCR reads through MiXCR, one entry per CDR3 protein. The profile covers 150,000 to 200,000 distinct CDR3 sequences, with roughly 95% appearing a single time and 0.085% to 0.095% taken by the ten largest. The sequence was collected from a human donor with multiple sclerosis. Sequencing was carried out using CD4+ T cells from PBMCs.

Written as DNA, the CDR3 is TGCAGCGTCTACAGGGGCCAAGAGACCCAGTACTTC. This encodes CSVYRGQETQYF. The chain couples TRBV29-1 to TRBJ2-5; 7 nucleotides line up with TRBD1. Germline assignment: CDR1 SQVTM and CDR2 ANQGSEA. V lost 6 bases and J lost 1; bases outside the gene matches: 2. The CDR3 is 12 residues long.